The 29 T cell receptor beta chains below were found in one sample sequenced in a study of beta chain features in type 1 diabetes. The investigators reverse transcribed all of the isolated RNA, so they sequenced expressed TCRB transcripts. Assay used: immunoSEQ multiplex PCR; TCRdb lists only in-frame clones, some missing. The repertoire holds hundreds of thousands of clones, with 12% to 15% as singletons. Sequenced sample: central memory CD4+ T cells from blood. These receptors were obtained from a man younger than 40 in good health.

The V and J genes are TRBV28 and TRBJ2-7; D is perhaps TRBD1 (7 bases). Trimming left V 5 bases short and J 2 bases short, with 16 bases between. The germline gives CDR1 MDHEN, CDR2 SYDVKM. This CDR3 is 15 amino acids long. The CDR3 here is CASSPPGGGTYEQYF. For the CDR3, the DNA is TGTGCCAGCAGTCCTCCCGGAGGGGGCACCTACGAGCAGTACTTC.

The chain has TRBV30 and TRBJ2-7; 8 nucleotides match TRBD2. The V gene end was trimmed by 3 bases and the J gene end by 1 base; junction bases not matched to a gene: 23. The CDR3 has 20 amino acids. In germline, CDR1 is GTSNPN, CDR2 SVGIG (reference sequence). CDR3 sequence (DNA): TGTGCCTGGAGAATTATGGGGCTTACACTAGCGGAGATACCTTCCTACGAGCAGTACGTC. This sequence encodes CAWRIMGLTLAEIPSYEQYV.

The J gene is TRBJ1-1, the V gene TRBV27; tentatively, D is TRBD1 (6 bases). V was pared by 0 bases and J by 7 bases, with 12 bases between. CDR3 length equals 14 residues. In germline, CDR1 is MNHEY, CDR2 SMNVEV (reference sequence). The CDR3 DNA follows: TGTGCCAGCAGTTTATCGGAAGCAGGGGTTGAAGCTTTCTTT. Translation gives CASSLSEAGVEAFF.

This clone was picked up a small number of times. This chain connects TRBV9 to TRBJ2-5; no clear D gene. The CDR3 is made up of 14 amino acids. V was cut by 3 bases and J by 5 bases, with 14 bases left in between. Germline loops: CDR1 SGDLS, CDR2 YYNGEE. The CDR3 here is CASSDLSKGETQYF. CDR3 nucleotide sequence: TGTGCCAGCAGCGACCTTTCGAAAGGGGAGACCCAGTACTTC. Full variable domain (remainder filled in from reference TRBV9 and TRBJ2-5): DSGVTQTPKHLITATGQRVTLRCSPRSGDLSVYWYQQSLDQGLQFLIQYYNGEERAKGNILERFSAQQFPDLHSELNLSSLELGDSALYFCASSDLSKGETQYFGPGTRLLVL.

The V call is TRBV7-9, the J call TRBJ1-2; D is perhaps TRBD1 (5 bases). Deletions cut 1 base from V and 3 bases from J, with 6 bases between. Per germline, CDR1 SEHNR and CDR2 FQNEAQ (reference sequence). The CDR3 is made up of 13 amino acids. This chain's CDR3 is CASSLDRHYGYTF. Here the CDR3 DNA reads TGTGCCAGCAGCTTAGACAGGCACTATGGCTACACCTTC. The full variable domain, in which reference TRBV7-9 and TRBJ1-2 provide the parts outside the CDR3, is DTGVSQNPRHKITKRGQNVTFRCDPISEHNRLYWYRQTLGQGPEFLTYFQNEAQLEKSRLLSDRFSAERPKGSFSTLEIQRTEQGDSAMYLCASSLDRHYGYTFGSGTRLTVV.

V and J are TRBV6-1 and TRBJ1-4; 7 bases line up with TRBD1. The germline CDR1 and CDR2 sequences are MNHNS and SASEGT. V was clipped by 2 bases and J by 7 bases; unmatched bases: 10. CDR3 length equals 16 residues. For the CDR3, the DNA is TGTGCCAGCAGTGAAAGAAAGACAGGGCGGGGTGAAAAACTGTTTTTT. Translating gives CASSERKTGRGEKLFF.

This clone was observed many times. This chain links TRBV2 with TRBJ2-3, with 13 bases matching TRBD2. The V and J ends lost 6 bases and 4 bases, in that order; junction bases with no gene match: 7. This CDR3 has 16 residues. The germline V gene has CDR1 SNHLY and CDR2 FYNNEI. The CDR3 coding sequence is TGTGCCAGCAGCGCCCGACTAGCGGGAGGCCCAGATACGCAGTATTTT. It translates to CASSARLAGGPDTQYF.

This clone came up once. The chain couples TRBV11-2 to TRBJ1-2; D gene uncertain. CDR1 and CDR2 (germline): SGHAT, FQNNGV. The CDR3 has 14 amino acids. The germline V and J ends were trimmed by 5 bases and 7 bases, with 17 bases remaining between them. The CDR3 loop is CASSGRRQAGGYTF. CDR3 nucleotide sequence: TGTGCCAGCAGCGGGAGGCGGCAGGCCGGTGGCTACACCTTC.

This clone was recorded many times. The gene calls are TRBV6-5 and TRBJ2-2, with no clear D. The CDR3 has 16 residues. Trimming removed 4 bases at V and 2 bases at J, with 14 bases between. CDR1 is MNHEY and CDR2 is SVGAGI in the germline V gene. CDR3 sequence: CASSSTHNFNTGELFF. CDR3 nucleotide sequence: TGTGCCAGCAGTTCGACGCATAACTTCAACACCGGGGAGCTGTTTTTT.

This chain joins TRBV7-9 and TRBJ2-3, with D maybe TRBD1 (6 bases). The V and J ends lost 5 bases and 1 base respectively, with 13 bases between them. Germline V gives CDR1 SEHNR, CDR2 FQNEAQ (reference sequence). The CDR3 contains 15 residues. The CDR3 loop reads CASSLTGIGTDTQYF. The DNA of the CDR3 is TGTGCCAGCAGCCTAACAGGGATCGGCACAGATACGCAGTATTTT.

This clone was detected a few times. V gene TRBV7-2 combines with J gene TRBJ2-5, with a tentative D call TRBD1 (6 bases). From germline, CDR1 is SGHTA and CDR2 FQGNSA. This CDR3 spans 14 amino acids. V lost 3 bases to trimming and J lost 1 base, with 9 bases between them. The CDR3 nucleotides are TGTGCCAGCAGCTTGGACAGATCCCAAGAGACCCAGTACTTC. This translates into CASSLDRSQETQYF.

The V gene is TRBV20-1, the J gene TRBJ2-1, with D unclear. Germline CDR1 reads DFQATT; CDR2 reads SNEGSKA (reference sequence). Deletions cut 5 bases from V and 4 bases from J, with 6 bases between. There are 11 residues in the CDR3. The CDR3: CSAPQYNEQFF. The CDR3, as DNA: TGCAGTGCTCCACAGTACAATGAGCAGTTCTTC.

The chain recombines TRBV4-3 with TRBJ1-4; TRBD1 is a possible D gene (6 bases). Germline V gene data show CDR1 as LGHNA and CDR2 as YSLEER. Trimming pared 4 bases from V and 8 bases from J, leaving 14 bases between. This CDR3 is built from 14 residues. This chain's CDR3 is CASSRESTGEKLFF. The CDR3 DNA reads TGCGCCAGCAGCCGAGAATCCACAGGGGAAAAACTGTTTTTT.

This clone was seen a handful of times. V usage is TRBV10-3 and J usage is TRBJ2-5; the D gene is possibly TRBD2 (6 bases). The CDR3 has 12 residues. Trimming left V 6 bases short and J 3 bases short, with 8 bases between. The germline CDR1 and CDR2 sequences are ENHRY and SYGVKD. The CDR3: CAIRGLEETQYF. As DNA, the CDR3 is TGTGCCATCAGGGGACTTGAAGAGACCCAGTACTTC.

This clone was observed a few times. The chain joins TRBV11-1 to TRBJ2-1; 7 nucleotides line up with TRBD2. V was clipped by 5 bases and J by 12 bases; unmatched bases: 4. The length of the CDR3 is 11 residues. The germline CDR1 and CDR2 sequences are SGHAT and FQDESV (reference sequence). The CDR3 loop is CASSGGVRQFF. CDR3 in DNA: TGTGCCAGCAGCGGGGGGGTCAGGCAGTTCTTC.

In its sample, this clone was seen many times. This rearrangement joins TRBV7-2 to TRBJ2-2, with 9 bases matching TRBD1. Per germline, CDR1 SGHTA and CDR2 FQGNSA. This CDR3 comprises 14 residues. The V and J ends lost 8 bases and 6 bases, in that order; junction bases with no gene match: 7. The CDR3 DNA follows: TGTGCCAGCGAACAGGGGGCAGGGGCCGGGGAGCTGTTTTTT. Its translation is CASEQGAGAGELFF.

The J gene is TRBJ2-5, the V gene TRBV7-2; D not resolved. The CDR3 totals 14 residues. CDR1 and CDR2 (germline): SGHTA, FQGNSA. Trimming shortened V by 4 bases and J by 2 bases, and 11 bases separated the two germline ends. DNA for the CDR3: TGTGCCAGCAGCTCCGGCGTGACTCAAGAGACCCAGTACTTC. Protein: CASSSGVTQETQYF.

This clone occurred a few times. The chain carries TRBV19 and TRBJ2-1; TRBD1 matches 8 bases. The V gene's germline CDR1 is LNHDA and CDR2 SQIVND (reference sequence). The CDR3 runs 14 residues. Losses at the gene ends were 5 bases for V and 7 bases for J; bases not matched to a gene: 7. The DNA for the CDR3 is TGTGCCAGTAGTTTCCGGACAGGGAGGAATGAGCAGTTCTTC. Translation gives CASSFRTGRNEQFF.

V gene TRBV18 combines with J gene TRBJ2-1; D remains unclear. Germline loops: CDR1 KGHSH, CDR2 LQKENI. The CDR3 runs to 12 residues. V was trimmed by 3 bases and J by 9 bases, leaving 9 bases between them. The CDR3: CASSPFIGEQFF. The DNA for the CDR3 is TGTGCCAGCTCACCCTTTATAGGTGAGCAGTTCTTC.

This clone was observed a handful of times. CDR3 DNA sequence: TGTGCCAGCAGCCCCCGGTTAGAGACCCAGTACTTC. Translation: CASSPRLETQYF. This sequence joins TRBV11-2 and TRBJ2-5; D uncertain. V dropped 5 bases and J dropped 4 bases, with 8 bases sitting between them. This CDR3 spans 12 amino acids. CDR1 and CDR2 (germline): SGHAT, FQNNGV. Full variable domain (outside the CDR3, taken from reference TRBV11-2 and TRBJ2-5): EAGVAQSPRYKIIEKRQSVAFWCNPISGHATLYWYQQILGQGPKLLIQFQNNGVVDDSQLPKDRFSAERLKGVDSTLKIQPAKLEDSAVYLCASSPRLETQYFGPGTRLLVL.

This clone occurred a few times. The chain has TRBV19 and TRBJ2-3; a possible D gene is TRBD1 (6 bases). Germline values: CDR1 LNHDA, CDR2 SQIVND (reference sequence). Trimming removed 3 bases from V and 5 bases from J, with 9 bases in between. This CDR3 spans 13 amino acids. The CDR3 nucleotides read TGTGCCAGTAGTATGGGGGCCCAAGATACGCAGTATTTT. This sequence encodes CASSMGAQDTQYF. Supplemented by reference TRBV19 and TRBJ2-3, the full variable domain reads DGGITQSPKYLFRKEGQNVTLSCEQNLNHDAMYWYRQDPGQGLRLIYYSQIVNDFQKGDIAEGYSVSREKKESFPLTVTSAQKNPTAFYLCASSMGAQDTQYFGPGTRLTVL.

This clone was seen a handful of times. This sequence joins TRBV11-2 and TRBJ2-3; TRBD1 is a possible D gene (7 bases). Per germline, CDR1 SGHAT and CDR2 FQNNGV. The CDR3 is made up of 15 amino acids. Between the trimmed V and J ends, which lost 5 bases and 2 bases, there was a span of 14 bases. This chain's CDR3 is CASSEGAGPTDTQYF. The CDR3 region has the DNA TGTGCCAGCAGCGAGGGGGCGGGGCCCACAGATACGCAGTATTTT.

The gene calls are TRBV4-1 and TRBJ2-3; D may be TRBD2 (6 bases). Trimming cost V 1 base and J 2 bases, with 10 bases left between them. Germline V gene data show CDR1 as MGHRA and CDR2 as YSYEKL. The CDR3 is made up of 15 amino acids. This CDR3 reads CASSQVEGVTDTQYF. DNA for the CDR3: TGCGCCAGCAGCCAAGTGGAGGGAGTCACAGATACGCAGTATTTT.

This clone was seen ten or more times. The gene calls are TRBV7-9 and TRBJ2-7, with 9 bases that match TRBD2. Germline V CDR1 and CDR2: SEHNR, FQNEAQ (reference sequence). Losses at the gene ends were 5 bases for V and 2 bases for J; bases not matched to a gene: 7. CDR3 length: 15 amino acids. This chain's CDR3 is CASSEGLANTYEQYV. The CDR3 coding sequence is TGTGCCAGCAGCGAAGGACTAGCGAACACCTACGAGCAGTACGTC.

V usage is TRBV30 and J usage is TRBJ1-5; D is possibly TRBD1 (6 bases). V was clipped by 0 bases and J by 5 bases, with 23 bases between them. The CDR3 sequence is 18 residues long. Per germline, CDR1 GTSNPN and CDR2 SVGIG (reference sequence). CDR3 sequence (DNA): TGTGCCTGGAGTGTCATTTGTTTGGGGGCCCCGCCCGATCAGCCCCAGCATTTT. It translates to CAWSVICLGAPPDQPQHF.

This clone was observed once. V and J are TRBV6-5 and TRBJ1-5; D ambiguous. V gave up 6 bases and J gave up 4 bases, with 13 bases separating them. From germline, CDR1 is MNHEY and CDR2 SVGAGI. CDR3 length equals 14 residues. CDR3: CASRPAQVNQPQHF. CDR3 DNA: TGTGCCAGCAGACCCGCCCAGGTTAATCAGCCCCAGCATTTT.

This clone was picked up a small number of times. This sequence joins TRBV5-1 and TRBJ2-7; D is perhaps TRBD2 (7 bases). This CDR3 is built from 16 residues. The V gene lost 4 bases and the J gene lost 6 bases, with 23 bases spanning the gap. CDR1 SGHRS and CDR2 YFSETQ come from the germline V gene. As DNA, the CDR3 is TGCGCCAGCAGCGTACCGAACGGGGGGCCAGGTGGCGAGCAGTACTTC. Protein: CASSVPNGGPGGEQYF.

CDR3 DNA sequence: TGTGCCAGCAGCTTAGATCCGGGAGTTGCCAATGAGCAGTTCTTC. Translated: CASSLDPGVANEQFF. V and J are TRBV11-3 and TRBJ2-1; tentative D call: TRBD2 (6 bases). Germline loops: CDR1 SGHNT, CDR2 YENEEA. V shed 0 bases and J shed 6 bases, with 12 bases lying between them. This CDR3 contains 15 residues.

This chain links TRBV4-2 with TRBJ2-7, with TRBD2 as a possible D gene (5 bases). Germline V gene sequence: CDR1 LGHNA, CDR2 YNFKEQ. The germline V and J ends were trimmed by 2 bases and 0 bases, with 8 bases remaining between them. This CDR3 spans 14 amino acids. The CDR3 sequence is CASSQRGSSYEQYF. The CDR3 coding sequence is TGTGCCAGCAGCCAACGGGGTAGCTCCTACGAGCAGTACTTC.